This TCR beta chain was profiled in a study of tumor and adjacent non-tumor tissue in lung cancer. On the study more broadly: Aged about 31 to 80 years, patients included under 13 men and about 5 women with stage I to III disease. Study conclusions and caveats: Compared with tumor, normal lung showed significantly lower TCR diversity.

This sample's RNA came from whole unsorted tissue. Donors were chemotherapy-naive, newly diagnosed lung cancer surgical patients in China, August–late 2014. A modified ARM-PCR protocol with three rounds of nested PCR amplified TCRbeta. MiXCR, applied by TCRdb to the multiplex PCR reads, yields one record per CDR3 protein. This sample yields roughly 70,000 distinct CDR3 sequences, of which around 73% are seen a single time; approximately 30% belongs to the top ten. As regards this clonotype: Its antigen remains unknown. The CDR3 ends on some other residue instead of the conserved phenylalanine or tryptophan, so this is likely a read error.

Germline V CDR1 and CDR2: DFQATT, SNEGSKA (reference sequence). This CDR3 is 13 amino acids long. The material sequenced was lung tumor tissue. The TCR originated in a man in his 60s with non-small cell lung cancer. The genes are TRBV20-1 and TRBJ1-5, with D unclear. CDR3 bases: TGCAGTTCTAGGATGTGGGACAATCAGCCCCAGCATTCT. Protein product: CSSRMWDNQPQHS.